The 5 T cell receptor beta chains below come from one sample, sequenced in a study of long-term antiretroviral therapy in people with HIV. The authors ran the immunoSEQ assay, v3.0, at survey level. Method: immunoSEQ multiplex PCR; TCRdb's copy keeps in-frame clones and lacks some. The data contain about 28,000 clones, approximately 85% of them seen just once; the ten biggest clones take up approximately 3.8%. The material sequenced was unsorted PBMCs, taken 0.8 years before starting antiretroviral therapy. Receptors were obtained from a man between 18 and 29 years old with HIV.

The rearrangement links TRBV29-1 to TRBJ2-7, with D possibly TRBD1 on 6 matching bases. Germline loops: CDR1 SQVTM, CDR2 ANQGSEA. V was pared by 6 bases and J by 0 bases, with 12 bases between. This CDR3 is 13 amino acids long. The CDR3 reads CSVSQGASYEQYF. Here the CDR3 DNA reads TGCAGCGTATCACAGGGAGCCTCCTACGAGCAGTACTTC.

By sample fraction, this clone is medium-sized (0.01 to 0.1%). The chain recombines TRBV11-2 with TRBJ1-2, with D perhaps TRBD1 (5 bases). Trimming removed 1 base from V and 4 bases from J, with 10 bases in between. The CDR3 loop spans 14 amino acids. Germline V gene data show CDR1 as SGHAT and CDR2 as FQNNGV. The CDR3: CASSLGETVYGYTF. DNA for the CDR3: TGTGCCAGCAGCTTAGGAGAGACAGTCTATGGCTACACCTTC.

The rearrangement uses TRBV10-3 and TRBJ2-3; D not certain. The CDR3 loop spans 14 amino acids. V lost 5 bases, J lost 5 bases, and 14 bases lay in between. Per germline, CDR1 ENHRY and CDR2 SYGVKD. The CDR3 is CAISKGQSGDTQYF. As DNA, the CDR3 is TGTGCCATCAGTAAAGGGCAATCGGGAGATACGCAGTATTTT.

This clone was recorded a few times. CDR3 in amino acids: CASRPRGIESPLHF. The CDR3 nucleotides read TGTGCCAGTAGGCCCAGGGGGATCGAGTCACCCCTCCACTTT. This rearrangement joins TRBV19 to TRBJ1-6, with TRBD1 matching over 7 bases. Germline loops: CDR1 LNHDA, CDR2 SQIVND (reference sequence). Losses at the gene ends were 6 bases for V and 10 bases for J; bases not matched to a gene: 9. This CDR3 has 14 residues.

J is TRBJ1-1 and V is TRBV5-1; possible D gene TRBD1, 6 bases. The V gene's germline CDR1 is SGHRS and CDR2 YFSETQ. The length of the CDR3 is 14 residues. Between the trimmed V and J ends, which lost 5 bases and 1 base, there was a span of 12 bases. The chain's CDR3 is CASSRQVTNTEAFF. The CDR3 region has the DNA TGCGCCAGCAGTCGACAGGTTACGAACACTGAAGCTTTCTTT.